The T cell receptor (beta chain) under discussion was sequenced for a study of persistence of HIV-infected CD4 T cells. Study information: Blood samples, up to roughly 200 mL, came from multiple time points, except a couple of leukapheresis donors sampled once.

An overlapping HIV-1 Gag peptide pool stimulated these cells at 1 ug/peptide/mL. CD40L/CD69 double-negative CD45RO-high memory CD4+ T cells were collected. Before stimulation, PBMCs underwent CD8+ T cell depletion. As concerns this clone: Its antigen is undetermined.

Study-level findings and limits: Degenerate expanded CDR3beta sequences were enriched among CMV- and Gag-responding cells. Proviral oligoclonality tracked with TCR oligoclonality within the same sorted cells.

The libraries were made with immunoSEQ version 4 in survey mode. Repertoires were generated with immunoSEQ multiplex PCR, while TCRdb's copy carries only in-frame clones and drops some. Among about 40,000 clones listed, approximately 78% were seen once. The CDR3 is 11 amino acids. V was cut by 5 bases and J by 8 bases, with 9 bases left in between. CDR1 and CDR2 (germline): DFQATT, SNEGSKA (reference sequence). The input for sequencing was CD4+ T cells sorted from PBMCs after 18-hour stimulation, taken from a patient who received antiretroviral therapy. This TCR was sampled from an adult man with HIV who was CMV-seropositive. The chain combines TRBV20-1 with TRBJ1-4; D gene ambiguous. The CDR3 here is CSAFRREKLFF. DNA for the CDR3: TGCAGTGCTTTCCGCAGAGAAAAACTGTTTTTT.